A selection of T cell receptor beta chains follows, all from one sample in a study of blood T cell repertoires in COVID-19. Here immunoSEQ multiplex PCR was the method, and the copy in TCRdb shows in-frame clones only, minus some. The sample consists of about 150,000 clones, around 80% of them appearing once. Material for sequencing was peripheral blood. These receptors all stem from a woman aged 45-65 years with acute or convalescent COVID-19. CDR3s include the opening cysteine and the closing phenylalanine or tryptophan. The D gene is left open where the match is weak. Clone size appears in some rows only: once, few, many, or a class for an expanded clone.

abundance: .; d_gene: .; j_gene: TRBJ1-6; v_gene: TRBV27; CDR3nt: TGTGCCAGCAGGACAGCTTCCCTATATAATTCACCCCTCCACTTT; CDR3aa: CASRTASLYNSPLHF
abundance: .; d_gene: TRBD1; j_gene: TRBJ1-1; v_gene: TRBV5-8; CDR3nt: TGTGCCAGCAGCTTAAGACAGGGGTGGAACACTGAAGCTTTCTTT; CDR3aa: CASSLRQGWNTEAFF
abundance: .; d_gene: .; j_gene: TRBJ2-1; v_gene: TRBV18; CDR3nt: TGTGCCAGCTCACTAAGGACAGACAACAATGAGCAGTTCTTC; CDR3aa: CASSLRTDNNEQFF
abundance: once; d_gene: .; j_gene: TRBJ2-1; v_gene: TRBV11-2; CDR3nt: TGTGCCAGCAGCTTTAGTTATGAGCAGTTCTTC; CDR3aa: CASSFSYEQFF
abundance: once; d_gene: .; j_gene: TRBJ1-1; v_gene: TRBV11-3; CDR3nt: TGTGCCAGCAGTACGGACACTCGGACTGAAGCTTTCTTT; CDR3aa: CASSTDTRTEAFF
abundance: .; d_gene: .; j_gene: TRBJ1-3; v_gene: TRBV5-1; CDR3nt: TGCGCCAGCAGCTTTGATAGCTCTGGAAACACCATATATTTT; CDR3aa: CASSFDSSGNTIYF
abundance: .; d_gene: .; j_gene: TRBJ2-5; v_gene: TRBV28; CDR3nt: TGTGCCAGCAGCCCTAGCTCACCCCGAGAGACCCAGTACTTC; CDR3aa: CASSPSSPRETQYF
abundance: few; d_gene: .; j_gene: TRBJ2-7; v_gene: TRBV18; CDR3nt: TGTGCCAGCTCAGAGGACATCTCCTACGAGCAGTACTTC; CDR3aa: CASSEDISYEQYF
abundance: .; d_gene: .; j_gene: TRBJ1-6; v_gene: TRBV5-6; CDR3nt: TGTGCCAGCAGCTCCCTTAGGACTCCCACCCTACCCCTCCACTTT; CDR3aa: CASSSLRTPTLPLHF
abundance: .; d_gene: .; j_gene: TRBJ2-7; v_gene: TRBV27; CDR3nt: TGTGCCAGCAGTGACGGGACTGCCTACGAGCAGTACTTC; CDR3aa: CASSDGTAYEQYF
abundance: once; d_gene: .; j_gene: TRBJ1-1; v_gene: TRBV24-1; CDR3nt: TGTGCCCCCCTCGGGGAAGGGATACCTTCGTCTGAAGCTTTCTTT; CDR3aa: CAPLGEGIPSSEAFF
abundance: few; d_gene: TRBD1; j_gene: TRBJ1-4; v_gene: TRBV16; CDR3nt: TGTGCCAGCAGCTCAAATGCCGGGACAGGGTTCGAAAAACTGTTTTTT; CDR3aa: CASSSNAGTGFEKLFF
abundance: few; d_gene: .; j_gene: TRBJ2-5; v_gene: TRBV7-2; CDR3nt: TGTGCCAGCAGCTTTCGCGGAGTCGGGGAGGAGACCCAGTACTTC; CDR3aa: CASSFRGVGEETQYF
abundance: .; d_gene: TRBD1; j_gene: TRBJ1-6; v_gene: TRBV5-5; CDR3nt: TGTGCCAGCAGGTTACAGGGGGAGTATTCACCCCTCCACTTT; CDR3aa: CASRLQGEYSPLHF
abundance: .; d_gene: .; j_gene: TRBJ1-5; v_gene: TRBV6-2/TRBV6-3; CDR3nt: TGTGCCAGCAGTTACTCGGGAGGGAATCAGCCCCAGCATTTT; CDR3aa: CASSYSGGNQPQHF
abundance: once; d_gene: .; j_gene: TRBJ2-3; v_gene: TRBV19; CDR3nt: TGTGCCAGTAGTCCCCGACAGGGAGGAGCAGATACGCAGTATTTT; CDR3aa: CASSPRQGGADTQYF
abundance: .; d_gene: .; j_gene: TRBJ1-6; v_gene: TRBV7-2; CDR3nt: TGTGCCAGCGGAAGATACGGGACACTCGAGCTCAATTCACCCCTCCACTTT; CDR3aa: CASGRYGTLELNSPLHF
abundance: .; d_gene: TRBD1; j_gene: TRBJ1-4; v_gene: TRBV7-2; CDR3nt: TGTGCCAGCAGCACCGGGACAGTGAATGAAAAACTGTTTTTT; CDR3aa: CASSTGTVNEKLFF
abundance: .; d_gene: TRBD1; j_gene: TRBJ1-1; v_gene: TRBV4-2; CDR3nt: TGTGCCAGCAGCCAAGGAAGCAGGGGGAGCACTGAAGCTTTCTTT; CDR3aa: CASSQGSRGSTEAFF
abundance: many; d_gene: .; j_gene: TRBJ1-3; v_gene: TRBV2; CDR3nt: TGTGGGACACAAGAAACTGGAAACACCATATATTTT; CDR3aa: CGTQETGNTIYF
abundance: .; d_gene: TRBD1; j_gene: TRBJ1-2; v_gene: TRBV4-3; CDR3nt: TGCGCCAGCAGCCCTTCGGGACAGGGGGCTGGCTATGGCTACACCTTC; CDR3aa: CASSPSGQGAGYGYTF
abundance: .; d_gene: TRBD1; j_gene: TRBJ2-1; v_gene: TRBV7-8; CDR3nt: TGTGCCAGCAGCCCTAGACAGGGGGCTCCCAATGAGCAGTTCTTC; CDR3aa: CASSPRQGAPNEQFF
abundance: few; d_gene: .; j_gene: TRBJ1-1; v_gene: TRBV4-3; CDR3nt: TGCGCCAGCAGCCAAGTGGCGGGGCCGGGTGAAGCTTTCTTT; CDR3aa: CASSQVAGPGEAFF
abundance: .; d_gene: .; j_gene: TRBJ2-2; v_gene: TRBV7-2; CDR3nt: TGTGCCAGCCAAAGCGCCGGGGAGCTGTTTTTT; CDR3aa: CASQSAGELFF
abundance: .; d_gene: .; j_gene: TRBJ2-2; v_gene: TRBV4-3; CDR3nt: TGCGCCAGCAGCCTCGAGGGATGGACCGGGGAGCTGTTTTTT; CDR3aa: CASSLEGWTGELFF
abundance: .; d_gene: TRBD1; j_gene: TRBJ1-1; v_gene: TRBV6-5; CDR3nt: TGTGCCAGCAATCGGGACAGGGGGATCGCTGAAGCTTTCTTT; CDR3aa: CASNRDRGIAEAFF
abundance: .; d_gene: .; j_gene: TRBJ1-5; v_gene: TRBV5-8; CDR3nt: TGTGCCAGCAGCCCAAGGCCGGGATCGGGGAATCAGCCCCAGCATTTT; CDR3aa: CASSPRPGSGNQPQHF
abundance: .; d_gene: .; j_gene: TRBJ1-2; v_gene: TRBV3-1/TRBV3-2; CDR3nt: TGTGCCAGCAGCCAAGCAGGACAGTCTAACTATGGCTACACCTTC; CDR3aa: CASSQAGQSNYGYTF
abundance: .; d_gene: .; j_gene: TRBJ1-1; v_gene: TRBV3-1/TRBV3-2; CDR3nt: TGTGCCAGCAGCCAACAAGGTTCGCGGTTCCTGAACACTGAAGCTTTCTTT; CDR3aa: CASSQQGSRFLNTEAFF
abundance: .; d_gene: TRBD2; j_gene: TRBJ2-1; v_gene: TRBV19; CDR3nt: TGTGCCAGTAGAACAGATACTAGCGGTGAGCAGTTCTTC; CDR3aa: CASRTDTSGEQFF
abundance: .; d_gene: TRBD1; j_gene: TRBJ2-3; v_gene: TRBV3-1/TRBV3-2; CDR3nt: TGTGCCAGCAGCCAAGATGTGAGGACAGGGCCAAGGGAGGCAGATACGCAGTATTTT; CDR3aa: CASSQDVRTGPREADTQYF
abundance: few; d_gene: .; j_gene: TRBJ2-7; v_gene: TRBV7-9; CDR3nt: TGTGCCAGCAGCTTTAGCTACGAGCAGTACTTC; CDR3aa: CASSFSYEQYF
abundance: .; d_gene: TRBD1; j_gene: TRBJ1-2; v_gene: TRBV25-1; CDR3nt: TGTGCCAGCAGTGATGGGCCAGGGGGCGCCTATGGCTACACCTTC; CDR3aa: CASSDGPGGAYGYTF